A single sample is the source of the 27 T cell receptor beta chains below, sequenced in a study of T-cell reconstitution after alpha-beta-depleted transplantation in children. The library targeted TCRbeta and was prepared with unique molecular identifiers. Each CDR3 protein gets one entry after TCRdb re-called the PCR reads with MiXCR. In the table there are about 640,000 distinct CDR3 sequences, roughly 15% of which are singletons. The material was PBMCs from the stem cell graft donor, obtained from the stem cell graft. The source is a human donor who donated a stem cell graft to a child with acute myeloid leukemia.

The chain couples TRBV15 to TRBJ1-5; D remains ambiguous. The CDR3 loop spans 15 amino acids. CDR1 and CDR2 (germline): LNHNV, YYDKDF (reference sequence). The V end was cut by 8 bases, the J end by 3 bases, with 17 bases between. The CDR3 nucleotides read TGTGCCACCGGTTCTGACGTACTTCCCAATCAGCCCCAGCATTTT. Its protein is CATGSDVLPNQPQHF.

This clonotype was seen ten or more times. This chain joins TRBV25-1 and TRBJ1-1, with D unclear. V was clipped by 4 bases and J by 9 bases, with 9 bases between them. CDR3 size: 11 residues. Per the germline V gene, CDR1 is MGHDK and CDR2 is SYGVNS. This chain's CDR3 is CASSGTGQAFF. In DNA, the CDR3 is TGTGCCAGCAGTGGGACTGGCCAAGCTTTCTTT.

This clonotype was counted at least ten times. The V gene is TRBV20-1, the J gene TRBJ2-3, with D possibly TRBD1 on 6 matching bases. Germline V gives CDR1 DFQATT, CDR2 SNEGSKA (reference sequence). V lost 1 base, J lost 0 bases, and 8 bases lay in between. This CDR3 contains 14 residues. CDR3 coding DNA: TGCAGTGCTAGAGGACAGGTTAGCACAGATACGCAGTATTTT. Its translation: CSARGQVSTDTQYF.

This clonotype came up many times. J is TRBJ1-2 and V is TRBV20-1, with D maybe TRBD1 (5 bases). Germline-derived CDR1 and CDR2 are DFQATT and SNEGSKA (reference sequence). There are 14 residues in the CDR3. Trimming shortened V by 2 bases and J by 3 bases, and 13 bases separated the two germline ends. The DNA for the CDR3 is TGCAGTGCTAGATACGGGGGAGTGGACTATGGCTACACCTTC. It codes for CSARYGGVDYGYTF.

This clonotype appeared a few times. This chain uses TRBV11-2 with TRBJ2-3; no reliable D call. Germline CDR1 is SGHAT and CDR2 is FQNNGV. The V gene lost 5 bases and the J gene lost 3 bases, with 15 bases spanning the gap. The CDR3 runs 15 residues. CDR3 protein: CASSPPGPNTDTQYF. The CDR3 nucleotides read TGTGCCAGCAGCCCGCCGGGTCCAAATACAGATACGCAGTATTTT.

As for this clonotype: This sequence may be a read error, since a much larger clone differs from it by one base. CDR3: CSAWPPGLARETQNF. In DNA form, the CDR3 reads TGCAGTGCTTGGCCGCCGGGACTAGCGCGAGAGACCCAGAACTTC. This sequence joins TRBV20-1 and TRBJ2-5, with 10 bases fitting TRBD2. CDR3 length: 15 amino acids. In germline, CDR1 is DFQATT, CDR2 SNEGSKA (reference sequence).

This clonotype came up a few times. This sequence joins TRBV4-1 and TRBJ2-1, with D maybe TRBD1 (6 bases). Germline assignment: CDR1 MGHRA and CDR2 YSYEKL. The CDR3 is 14 residues long. Trimming stripped 2 bases from V and 8 bases from J, with 13 bases between. CDR3 nucleotide sequence: TGCGCCAGCAGCCAATTTACAGGGACCCATGAGCAGTTCTTC. It codes for CASSQFTGTHEQFF.

The chain joins TRBV5-1 to TRBJ2-2; TRBD2 aligns across 9 bases. Germline CDR1 SGHRS, CDR2 YFSETQ. The CDR3 totals 14 residues. The trim removed 5 bases at V and 5 bases at J, leaving 4 bases unmatched. CDR3 sequence: CASRLAGMTGELFF. The DNA of the CDR3 is TGCGCCAGCAGGCTAGCGGGGATGACCGGGGAGCTGTTTTTT.

This clonotype was recorded at least ten times. The chain has TRBV7-2 and TRBJ2-1; TRBD1 agrees at 10 bases. The CDR3 contains 16 residues. Unmatched junction bases numbered 8, after V lost 1 base and J lost 8 bases. Germline CDR1 SGHTA, CDR2 FQGNSA. CDR3 loop: CASSLEARQGAHEQFF. CDR3 coding DNA: TGTGCCAGCAGCTTAGAGGCGAGACAGGGGGCTCATGAGCAGTTCTTC.

The chain combines TRBV24-1 with TRBJ2-1, with D unresolved. Trimming took 4 bases from V and 0 from J, leaving 9 bases between them. In germline, CDR1 is KGHDR, CDR2 SFDVKD. The CDR3 contains 15 residues. The DNA of the CDR3 is TGTGCCACCAGTGACCCGACAAGCTCCTACAATGAGCAGTTCTTC. This sequence encodes CATSDPTSSYNEQFF.

This sequence joins TRBV29-1 and TRBJ2-1; 7 nucleotides line up with TRBD1. With 1 base clipped from V and 2 bases from J, the junction kept 2 bases outside the gene matches. Germline V CDR1 and CDR2: SQVTM, ANQGSEA. CDR3 length: 14 residues. The CDR3 nucleotides read TGCAGCGTTGAAGTCCAGGGGGCCTACAATGAGCAGTTCTTC. Amino acids: CSVEVQGAYNEQFF.

This clonotype was detected ten times or more. The genes are TRBV20-1 and TRBJ2-3, with 7 nucleotides matching TRBD2. Per the germline V gene, CDR1 is DFQATT and CDR2 is SNEGSKA (reference sequence). The CDR3 loop spans 14 amino acids. J lost 2 bases, V lost 1 base, and 3 bases had no gene match. CDR3 loop: CSARGDYSTDTQYF. The CDR3 DNA sequence: TGCAGTGCTAGAGGGGACTACTCCACAGATACGCAGTATTTT.

This clonotype was found many times. This chain uses TRBV20-1 with TRBJ2-4; the D gene is possibly TRBD1 (6 bases). Germline V gene sequence: CDR1 DFQATT, CDR2 SNEGSKA (reference sequence). V was cut by 5 bases and J by 7 bases, with 15 bases left in between. The CDR3 contains 13 residues. The CDR3: CSAGGPVDNIQYF. The CDR3 region has the DNA TGCAGTGCTGGGGGCCCCGTAGATAACATTCAGTACTTC.

This clonotype was counted ten times or more. The J gene is TRBJ2-3, the V gene TRBV12-3 or TRBV12-4; 9 nucleotides agree with TRBD2. After removal of 1 base from V and 1 base from J, the junction contained 0 bases not matched to a gene. CDR3 length: 15 amino acids. The CDR3 DNA sequence: TGTGCCAGCAGTTTAGGGACTAGCGGCACAGATACGCAGTATTTT. Its translation: CASSLGTSGTDTQYF.

This clonotype was detected many times. The V and J genes are TRBV6-1 and TRBJ1-2, with TRBD1 matching over 7 bases. The ends lost 6 bases at V and 6 bases at J; junction bases unmatched: 10. This CDR3 is 14 amino acids long. Germline loops: CDR1 MNHNS, CDR2 SASEGT. The CDR3 region has the DNA TGTGCCAGCAGAGGACAGGCGGGGAGTCATGGCTACACCTTC. Translating it yields CASRGQAGSHGYTF.

This clonotype was recorded at least ten times. J is TRBJ2-2 and V is TRBV5-1; D perhaps matches TRBD2 (6 bases). Germline V CDR1 and CDR2: SGHRS, YFSETQ. This CDR3 region has 15 residues. V lost 4 bases and J 2 bases, leaving 12 bases between the germline ends. In DNA, the CDR3 is TGCGCCAGCAGCCCCCGGGAGCGAAACACCGGGGAGCTGTTTTTT. This encodes CASSPRERNTGELFF.

This rearrangement joins TRBV18 to TRBJ1-6, with TRBD1 matching 8 bases. The junction had 9 bases not matched to a gene; V was cut back by 4 bases and J by 7 bases. CDR3 length: 16 residues. Germline-derived CDR1 and CDR2 are KGHSH and LQKENI. DNA for the CDR3: TGTGCCAGCTCACGTGCAGGGGGCGATTCGAATTCACCCCTCCACTTT. Translating it yields CASSRAGGDSNSPLHF.

This clonotype has a handful of counts. The V call is TRBV29-1, the J call TRBJ1-2; 9 bases match TRBD1. The V and J ends lost 3 bases and 5 bases, in that order; junction bases with no gene match: 4. Germline CDR1 SQVTM, CDR2 ANQGSEA. The CDR3 extends over 13 amino acids. Here the CDR3 DNA reads TGCAGCGTTGAGGACAGGGGTGAATATGGCTACACCTTC. It specifies CSVEDRGEYGYTF. The whole variable domain, filled in from reference TRBV29-1 and TRBJ1-2, reads SAVISQKPSRDICQRGTSLTIQCQVDSQVTMMFWYRQQPGQSLTLIATANQGSEATYESGFVIDKFPISRPNLTFSTLTVSNMSPEDSSIYLCSVEDRGEYGYTFGSGTRLTVV.

This chain connects TRBV18 to TRBJ2-1, with 12 positions matching TRBD2. This CDR3 is built from 14 residues. The ends lost 8 bases at V and 4 bases at J; junction bases unmatched: 3. Germline V gene data show CDR1 as KGHSH and CDR2 as LQKENI. CDR3: CASMTSGGYNEQFF. In DNA, the CDR3 is TGTGCCAGCATGACTAGCGGGGGATACAATGAGCAGTTCTTC.

In its sample, this clonotype was seen many times. The V gene is TRBV6-1, the J gene TRBJ1-3, with D possibly being TRBD1 (6 bases). The CDR3 has 14 residues. Germline loops: CDR1 MNHNS, CDR2 SASEGT. V was trimmed by 7 bases and J by 5 bases, leaving 15 bases between them. This CDR3 reads CASKDSNSRNTIYF. The CDR3 coding sequence is TGTGCCAGCAAGGACAGCAACAGTCGAAACACCATATATTTT.

This clonotype was counted ten times or more. The chain couples TRBV7-7 to TRBJ1-1; D ambiguous. With 5 bases removed from V and 3 bases from J, the gap between germline ends came to 10 bases. Germline V CDR1 and CDR2: SSHAT, FNYEAQ (reference sequence). This CDR3 region has 13 residues. The CDR3 bases are TGTGCCAGCAGCCGAGACCTCTACACTGAAGCTTTCTTT. It codes for CASSRDLYTEAFF. The full variable domain, completed using reference TRBV7-7 and TRBJ1-1, is GAGVSQSPRYKVTKRGQDVTLRCDPISSHATLYWYQQALGQGPEFLTYFNYEAQPDKSGLPSDRFSAERPEGSISTLTIQRTEQRDSAMYRCASSRDLYTEAFFGQGTRLTVV.

The chain links TRBV7-9 to TRBJ2-6; D is unclear. The CDR3 spans 16 residues. Deletions cut 0 bases from V and 0 bases from J, with 6 bases between. Looked up from germline, CDR1 is SEHNR and CDR2 is FQNEAQ (reference sequence). The CDR3, as DNA: TGTGCCAGCAGCTTAGCGCGAGCCTCTGGGGCCAACGTCCTGACTTTC. Translated, it gives CASSLARASGANVLTF.

The gene calls are TRBV12-3 or TRBV12-4 and TRBJ1-6, with D unresolved. Trimming stripped 0 bases from V and 7 bases from J, with 10 bases between. This CDR3 spans 15 amino acids. In DNA form, the CDR3 reads TGTGCCAGCAGTTTAGCGGGGTGGAAGAATTCACCCCTCCACTTT. It is translated as CASSLAGWKNSPLHF.

In this sample, this clonotype turned up many times. The CDR3 protein is CSARDNARETQYF. CDR3 DNA: TGCAGTGCTAGAGACAACGCCCGGGAGACCCAGTACTTC. The rearrangement uses TRBV20-1 and TRBJ2-5; D unclear. The V end was cut by 0 bases, the J end by 5 bases, with 10 bases between. Germline V gene sequence: CDR1 DFQATT, CDR2 SNEGSKA (reference sequence). The CDR3 runs to 13 residues.

About this clonotype itself: This clone may be a read error of a much larger clone one base away. The V call is TRBV6-6, the J call TRBJ1-5, with D possibly TRBD1 on 6 matching bases. This CDR3 spans 13 amino acids. Per germline, CDR1 MNHNY and CDR2 SVGAGI (reference sequence). Here the CDR3 reads CASSFGQNPPQHF. CDR3 in DNA: TGTGCCAGCAGTTTCGGACAGAATCCGCCCCAGCATTTT.

This clonotype was picked up many times. V gene TRBV28 combines with J gene TRBJ2-5; D uncertain. V lost 5 bases and J lost 7, with 11 bases in between. Germline V gene data show CDR1 as MDHEN and CDR2 as SYDVKM. The CDR3 is 12 residues long. This CDR3 reads CASSVPPGTQYF. CDR3 DNA sequence: TGTGCCAGCAGTGTACCCCCGGGGACCCAGTACTTC.

V and J are TRBV20-1 and TRBJ1-5; D is perhaps TRBD1 (5 bases). This CDR3 spans 14 amino acids. With 0 bases removed from V and 6 bases from J, the gap between germline ends came to 12 bases. The germline V gene has CDR1 DFQATT and CDR2 SNEGSKA (reference sequence). The CDR3 reads CSARDDTGGQPQHF. The CDR3 DNA follows: TGCAGTGCTAGAGATGATACGGGGGGTCAGCCCCAGCATTTT.